Listed below are T cell receptor beta chains from one sample, sequenced in a study of T cells in Graves' hyperthyroidism and ophthalmopathy. TCRdb passed the multiplex PCR reads through MiXCR, listing each CDR3 protein once. The sample lists fewer than 500,000 distinct CDR3 sequences, roughly 15% occurring once. Sequenced material: blood. The source is a woman aged 25 to 39 with Graves' ophthalmopathy. CDR3s include the opening cysteine and the closing phenylalanine or tryptophan. The D gene is left open where the match is weak. Size values are once, few and many counts, or a class for expanded clones, and some rows have none.

j_call | clone_size | d_call | v_call | cdr3_aa | cdr3_nt
TRBJ2-7 | few | - | TRBV15 | CATGAGAGYLYEQYF | TGTGCCACCGGGGCCGGGGCAGGGTACCTCTACGAGCAGTACTTC
TRBJ2-7 | - | - | TRBV5-5 | CASSFSGQPPYEQYF | TGTGCCAGCAGCTTTAGCGGCCAACCCCCCTACGAGCAGTACTTC
TRBJ2-3 | many | TRBD1 | TRBV7-8 | CASSPLPGQDTDTQYF | TGTGCCAGCAGCCCCCTGCCGGGACAGGACACAGATACGCAGTATTTT
TRBJ2-4 | many | TRBD1 | TRBV2 | CASGNSGGERNIQYF | TGTGCCAGCGGAAATTCAGGGGGCGAACGGAACATTCAGTACTTC
TRBJ2-2 | once | TRBD1 | TRBV15 | CATSSTGGVVAGELFF | TGTGCCACCAGCAGCACAGGGGGAGTAGTGGCCGGGGAGCTGTTTTTT
TRBJ1-1 | - | - | TRBV30 | CAWRETHTEAFF | TGTGCCTGGAGGGAGACGCACACTGAAGCTTTCTTT
TRBJ1-2 | many | - | TRBV6-1 | CASSEAAGNYGYTF | TGTGCCAGCAGTGAAGCGGCCGGGAACTATGGCTACACCTTC
TRBJ2-5 | many | TRBD2 | TRBV7-2 | CASSLEGGGQETQYF | TGTGCCAGCAGCTTAGAGGGCGGGGGCCAAGAGACCCAGTACTTC
TRBJ2-1 | many | - | TRBV18 | CASSPIGRTNEQFF | TGTGCCAGCTCACCTATCGGACGGACCAATGAGCAGTTCTTC
TRBJ2-3 | many | - | TRBV2 | CASSGLLGGTDTQYF | TGTGCCAGCAGTGGCCTGCTAGGGGGCACAGATACGCAGTATTTT
TRBJ2-5 | many | TRBD2 | TRBV20-1 | CSAPTSGGQETQYF | TGCAGTGCTCCGACTAGCGGGGGACAAGAGACCCAGTACTTC
TRBJ2-7 | many | - | TRBV3-1 | CASSQGPGTPYEQYF | TGTGCCAGCAGCCAAGGTCCGGGGACGCCCTACGAGCAGTACTTC
TRBJ2-1 | many | TRBD2 | TRBV12-3/TRBV12-4 | CASSLFAGGPNEQFF | TGTGCCAGCAGTTTGTTTGCGGGGGGGCCCAATGAGCAGTTCTTC
TRBJ2-1 | - | TRBD2 | TRBV5-1 | CASGLAGGPLDNEQFF | TGCGCCAGCGGCCTAGCGGGGGGTCCCTTGGACAATGAGCAGTTCTTC
TRBJ2-5 | - | TRBD1 | TRBV7-2 | CASRAPEQGRETQYF | TGTGCCAGCAGAGCCCCGGAACAGGGGAGAGAGACCCAGTACTTC
TRBJ2-1 | few | - | TRBV4-1 | CASSQDRWQLNNEQFF | TGCGCCAGCAGCCAAGATCGGTGGCAGCTTAACAATGAGCAGTTCTTC
TRBJ1-4 | many | - | TRBV30 | CAWSGAPAATNEKLFF | TGTGCCTGGAGTGGGGCGCCGGCGGCAACTAATGAAAAACTGTTTTTT
TRBJ2-7 | many | TRBD2 | TRBV12-3/TRBV12-4 | CASSWGGYEQYF | TGTGCCAGCAGTTGGGGGGGCTACGAGCAGTACTTC
TRBJ2-1 | many | - | TRBV6-1 | CASSTLRYERGSYNEQFF | TGTGCCAGCAGTACCCTAAGGTACGAGAGGGGATCCTACAATGAGCAGTTCTTC
TRBJ2-1 | once | TRBD2 | TRBV20-1 | CSAKGLAGGTYNEQFF | TGCAGTGCTAAGGGACTAGCGGGGGGGACCTACAATGAGCAGTTCTTC
TRBJ2-3 | many | TRBD1 | TRBV6-5 | CASSYPRTGPQDTQYF | TGTGCCAGCAGTTACCCGAGGACAGGGCCCCAGGATACGCAGTATTTT
TRBJ2-7 | - | - | TRBV20-1 | CSARPSGFYEQYF | TGCAGTGCTAGACCTTCCGGATTCTACGAGCAGTACTTC
TRBJ2-1 | many | TRBD1 | TRBV12-3/TRBV12-4 | CASSFGTGFLNEQFF | TGTGCCAGCAGTTTCGGGACAGGGTTTTTGAATGAGCAGTTCTTC
TRBJ2-7 | many | TRBD1 | TRBV20-1 | CSAERQGTNEQYF | TGCAGTGCCGAGAGACAGGGTACAAACGAGCAGTACTTC
TRBJ1-1 | many | - | TRBV5-1 | CASSLLVMNTEAFF | TGCGCCAGCAGCTTGCTTGTTATGAACACTGAAGCTTTCTTT
TRBJ1-2 | - | - | TRBV24-1 | CATSDRRGDGYGYTF | TGTGCCACCAGTGACCGGCGCGGGGATGGCTATGGCTACACCTTC
TRBJ1-5 | few | TRBD1 | TRBV20-1 | CSASERTGGNQPQHF | TGCAGTGCTAGCGAAAGGACAGGGGGAAATCAGCCCCAGCATTTT
TRBJ2-1 | many | - | TRBV7-8 | CASRNGLYNEQFF | TGTGCCAGCAGGAACGGATTATACAATGAGCAGTTCTTC
TRBJ1-2 | many | - | TRBV5-5 | CASSPLVGGVYGYTF | TGTGCCAGCAGCCCCTTGGTGGGGGGAGTATATGGCTACACCTTC
TRBJ1-2 | many | - | TRBV5-6 | CASSLEEDGRRYGYTF | TGTGCCAGCAGCTTGGAGGAAGACGGACGAAGATATGGCTACACCTTC
TRBJ1-1 | many | - | TRBV30 | CAWTRGSVAEAFF | TGTGCCTGGACGAGGGGTTCTGTCGCTGAAGCTTTCTTT
TRBJ1-4 | many | TRBD1 | TRBV20-1 | CSAPGTGVNEKLFF | TGCAGTGCACCGGGGACAGGGGTAAATGAAAAACTGTTTTTT
TRBJ2-3 | many | TRBD2 | TRBV20-1 | CSASRGLAGTDTQYF | TGCAGTGCTAGCCGGGGACTAGCGGGCACAGATACGCAGTATTTT
TRBJ1-5 | many | - | TRBV7-3 | CASSLMGGDGSNQPQHF | TGTGCCAGCAGCTTAATGGGGGGGGACGGCAGCAATCAGCCCCAGCATTTT
TRBJ1-2 | many | - | TRBV6-1 | CASSLYRGTEAGYTF | TGTGCCAGCAGTCTATACCGAGGGACTGAGGCTGGCTACACCTTC
TRBJ1-2 | many | TRBD1 | TRBV28 | CASSLGQGVRNGYTF | TGTGCCAGCAGTTTGGGACAGGGGGTTAGGAATGGCTACACCTTC
TRBJ2-1 | many | TRBD1 | TRBV20-1 | CSASDWGQGGNGEQFF | TGCAGTGCTAGTGACTGGGGACAGGGGGGGAATGGTGAGCAGTTCTTC
TRBJ2-3 | many | TRBD2 | TRBV3-1 | CASSQGMGLAEDTQYF | TGTGCCAGCAGCCAGGGCATGGGACTAGCGGAAGATACGCAGTATTTT
TRBJ1-3 | many | TRBD1 | TRBV10-3 | CAISEDGQGITTIYF | TGTGCCATCAGTGAAGACGGACAGGGGATTACAACCATATATTTT
TRBJ2-5 | - | - | TRBV6-2/TRBV6-3 | CASSYASSKETQYF | TGTGCCAGCAGTTACGCCTCTAGTAAAGAGACCCAGTACTTC
TRBJ2-3 | - | - | TRBV7-7 | CASSFFVSDTQYF | TGTGCTAGCAGCTTTTTCGTATCAGATACGCAGTATTTT
TRBJ1-1 | many | - | TRBV30 | CAWSVRGQKNTEAFF | TGTGCCTGGAGTGTACGAGGACAGAAAAACACTGAAGCTTTCTTT
TRBJ2-5 | many | - | TRBV6-1 | CASSEDGFQETQYF | TGTGCCAGCAGTGAAGACGGCTTTCAAGAGACCCAGTACTTC